One and the same sample provided the 14 T cell receptor beta chains below, sequenced in a study of blood T cell repertoires in COVID-19. Only in-frame clones appear in the TCRdb table, and some are missing; sequencing was by immunoSEQ multiplex PCR. The sample holds about 220,000 clones, around 87% seen once. Sequences were obtained from PBMCs or T cells enriched from blood (not recorded which). These receptors came from a man in his thirties or forties who had been exposed to COVID-19.

The chain links TRBV19 to TRBJ1-2, with 7 bases matching TRBD1. J was trimmed by 4 bases and V by 6 bases; bases with no gene match: 8. Germline V CDR1 and CDR2: LNHDA, SQIVND (reference sequence). This CDR3 comprises 14 residues. This CDR3 reads CASSPTDRSYGYTF. The DNA of the CDR3 is TGTGCCAGTAGCCCAACGGACAGGAGCTATGGCTACACCTTC.

The chain employs TRBV7-7 and TRBJ2-2, with D possibly matching TRBD1 (5 bases). The V and J ends lost 5 bases and 0 bases respectively, with 10 bases between them. The CDR3 covers 15 residues. Germline values: CDR1 SSHAT, CDR2 FNYEAQ (reference sequence). As DNA, the CDR3 is TGTGCCAGCAGCCCACAGGTTACGAACACCGGGGAGCTGTTTTTT. This encodes CASSPQVTNTGELFF.

The chain employs TRBV12-3 or TRBV12-4 and TRBJ1-5; no definite D call. V lost 3 bases, J lost 11 bases, and 14 bases lay in between. This CDR3 is built from 13 residues. The CDR3 is CASSFGEYSAQHF. CDR3 in DNA: TGTGCCAGCAGTTTTGGGGAGTATTCGGCCCAGCATTTT.

The chain links TRBV12-3 or TRBV12-4 to TRBJ2-5; perhaps TRBD2 as D (5 bases). There are 13 residues in the CDR3. Deletions cut 5 bases from V and 2 bases from J, with 9 bases between. CDR3 nucleotide sequence: TGTGCCAGCAGTCCGCTAGCTCAAGAGACCCAGTACTTC. It is translated as CASSPLAQETQYF.

CDR3 region: CASSQSTGQKFYGYTF. The CDR3 DNA is TGTGCCAGCAGCCAGTCTACGGGACAGAAATTCTATGGCTACACCTTC. The rearrangement links TRBV3-1 (or the pseudogene TRBV3-2) to TRBJ1-2, with 7 bases aligning to TRBD1. The CDR3 is made up of 16 amino acids. V shed 3 bases and J 4 bases; nucleotides not matched to a gene: 11. Germline assignment: CDR1 LGHDT and CDR2 YNNKEL (reference sequence).

The chain has TRBV2 and TRBJ1-5; D gene unclear. This CDR3 has 11 amino acids. V gave up 5 bases and J gave up 7 bases, with 6 bases separating them. The germline CDR1 and CDR2 sequences are SNHLY and FYNNEI. The CDR3 sequence is CASSYGQPQHF. The CDR3 DNA reads TGTGCCAGCAGTTACGGGCAGCCCCAGCATTTT.

The DNA for the CDR3 is TGTGCCAGCAGCCCGGGATCTTCGGCCCCCTATAGCAATCAGCCCCAGCATTTT. Translated, it gives CASSPGSSAPYSNQPQHF. The chain uses TRBV4-2 and TRBJ1-5; the D is unclear. V gave up 4 bases and J gave up 0 bases, with 19 bases separating them. CDR3 length: 18 residues. Germline V gene sequence: CDR1 LGHNA, CDR2 YNFKEQ.

The chain employs TRBV4-1 and TRBJ2-7; D may be TRBD1 (6 bases). The CDR3 has 14 amino acids. V lost 1 base to trimming and J lost 9 bases, with 16 bases between them. CDR1 is MGHRA, CDR2 YSYEKL, per germline. CDR3 region: CASSQVLIRGRQYF. The CDR3 bases are TGCGCCAGCAGCCAAGTCTTAATCAGGGGTCGGCAGTACTTC.

V is TRBV19 and J is TRBJ2-2; TRBD2 matches 8 bases. This CDR3 is built from 15 residues. Germline V gene sequence: CDR1 LNHDA, CDR2 SQIVND (reference sequence). V gave up 6 bases and J gave up 4 bases; unmatched junction bases: 7. The CDR3 DNA reads as TGTGCCAGTAGAAATCTAGCGGGTCTCACCGGGGAGCTGTTTTTT. The encoded protein is CASRNLAGLTGELFF. The full variable domain, with the rest looked up from reference TRBV19 and TRBJ2-2, is DGGITQSPKYLFRKEGQNVTLSCEQNLNHDAMYWYRQDPGQGLRLIYYSQIVNDFQKGDIAEGYSVSREKKESFPLTVTSAQKNPTAFYLCASRNLAGLTGELFFGEGSRLTVL.

This chain uses TRBV19 with TRBJ2-5; unclear D gene. CDR3 length equals 13 residues. Per the germline V gene, CDR1 is LNHDA and CDR2 is SQIVND (reference sequence). The ends were cut back, 3 bases at V and 2 bases at J, with 7 bases in the middle. This chain's CDR3 is CASSIGSQETQYF. The CDR3 region has the DNA TGTGCCAGTAGTATTGGTAGTCAAGAGACCCAGTACTTC.

The genes are TRBV7-3 and TRBJ2-1, with D perhaps TRBD2 (6 bases). Germline V CDR1 and CDR2: SGHTA, FQGTGA. Trimming took 3 bases from V and 9 from J, leaving 9 bases between them. CDR3 length: 12 residues. The CDR3 region has the DNA TGTGCCAGCAGCTTGGAGGGCAGTGAGCAGTTCTTC. Amino acids: CASSLEGSEQFF.

The rearrangement joins TRBV30 to TRBJ1-4; 7 positions match TRBD1. The germline V gene encodes CDR1 GTSNPN and CDR2 SVGIG (reference sequence). The CDR3 length is 14 residues. The trim removed 2 bases at V and 7 bases at J, leaving 7 bases unmatched. The CDR3 coding sequence is TGTGCCTGGAGTTACGACAGGGTAGTTGAAAAACTGTTTTTT. Translating gives CAWSYDRVVEKLFF.

The V gene is TRBV5-1, the J gene TRBJ2-3; D may be TRBD1 (5 bases). Germline assignment: CDR1 SGHRS and CDR2 YFSETQ. This CDR3 comprises 14 residues. V was pared by 5 bases and J by 6 bases, with 16 bases between. The CDR3 here is CASSLSNRPDTQYF. The CDR3 DNA is TGCGCCAGCAGTTTGAGTAACAGGCCCGATACGCAGTATTTT.

Points on this clone: Germline is not matched at one junction end, which may reflect a read error. Here the CDR3 DNA reads TGTGCCAGTAGTATAGTGCCAGGGGAAGGTTTCTTT. Its translation is CASSIVPGEGFF. The rearrangement links TRBV19 to TRBJ1-1, with D tentatively TRBD1 (6 bases). This CDR3 has 12 residues. CDR1 and CDR2 from the germline V gene are LNHDA and SQIVND (reference sequence).